This T cell receptor beta chain was profiled in a study of T-cell memory formation after mild COVID-19. Study results and caveats: CD4+ contracting clones lay mainly in CM and EM, CD8+ ones in EMRA. While clones contracting from day 15 to 85 were balanced between CD4 and CD8, later expanders leaned CD4+.

Trimming took 1 base from V and 10 from J, leaving 12 bases between them. This CDR3 spans 13 amino acids. Germline V gives CDR1 SGHVS, CDR2 FNYEAQ. TCRdb itself ran the 5' RACE reads through MiXCR, one entry per CDR3 protein. Of around 200,000 distinct CDR3 sequences in the sample, around 18% are singletons; the top ten hold around 3.9%. With respect to this clonotype: Antigen unknown.

V usage is TRBV7-6 and J usage is TRBJ2-3; D call uncertain. The specimen sequenced was PBMCs or a T cell subset sorted from them (not recorded which). This TCR came from a man younger than 35 who had mild COVID-19 (a few samples of this study predate the infection). Cell type and time point are not known. CDR3 amino acids: CASSLESERAQYF. In DNA form, the CDR3 reads TGTGCCAGCAGCTTAGAGTCTGAACGGGCGCAGTATTTT.